This T cell receptor (beta chain) was obtained from a study of control samples from healthy donors and cancer patients. Produced via immunoSEQ multiplex PCR; TCRdb's table is partial and in-frame only. Of roughly 73,000 clones in the sample, over 75% were seen once. This TCR derives from a man in his fifties or sixties in good health. Material: blood.

CDR3 amino acids: CASSYPSPEAFF. The CDR3 nucleotides are TGTGCCAGCAGTTACCCTTCCCCTGAAGCTTTCTTT. The V and J genes are TRBV6-2 or TRBV6-3 and TRBJ1-1; D gene uncertain. The CDR3 loop spans 12 amino acids. Germline assignment: CDR1 MNHEY and CDR2 SVGEGT. Trimming removed 2 bases at V and 6 bases at J, with 7 bases between.